This T cell receptor (beta chain) is drawn from a study of metastatic and nonmetastatic thyroid tumors. TCRdb reanalyzed the PCR reads via MiXCR. In the table there are about 60,000 clones, 15% to 20% of which are singletons. This clone was counted once. This CDR3 is built from 14 residues. V was clipped by 6 bases and J by 7 bases, with 20 bases between them. The germline V gene has CDR1 SGHNT and CDR2 YYREEE (reference sequence). Every patient underwent thyroid surgery untreated. This TCR was sampled from a male donor with papillary thyroid cancer or a benign thyroid nodule (not recorded which). Some clones in this sample may be carry-over from other donors' samples. The chain employs TRBV5-4 and TRBJ2-7, with D unresolved. Material: blood. CDR3 coding DNA: TGTGCCAGCACCCATCAACCCGACGACGTAGAGCAGTACTTC. Protein: CASTHQPDDVEQYF.